This TCR beta chain was identified during a study of cytomegalovirus exposure and HLA in healthy donors. Every donor was a healthy person donating bone marrow. The germline V and J ends were trimmed by 6 bases and 1 base, with 10 bases remaining between them. The CDR3 is 13 amino acids. The germline gives CDR1 SGHDT, CDR2 YYEEEE. The PCR was carried out with 60 Vbeta primers and 13 Jbeta primers. The repertoire was sequenced with immunoSEQ multiplex PCR; TCRdb's copy has only in-frame clones and lacks some. The sample data list 100,000 to 150,000 clones. The sequencing sample was made of PBMCs. The chain links TRBV5-6 to TRBJ2-5; tentative D call: TRBD2 (6 bases). The receptor comes from a man aged 30 to 45 in good health and CMV-seronegative. CDR3 loop: CASIAGGQETQYF. The CDR3 nucleotides read TGTGCCAGCATCGCCGGGGGCCAAGAGACCCAGTACTTC.